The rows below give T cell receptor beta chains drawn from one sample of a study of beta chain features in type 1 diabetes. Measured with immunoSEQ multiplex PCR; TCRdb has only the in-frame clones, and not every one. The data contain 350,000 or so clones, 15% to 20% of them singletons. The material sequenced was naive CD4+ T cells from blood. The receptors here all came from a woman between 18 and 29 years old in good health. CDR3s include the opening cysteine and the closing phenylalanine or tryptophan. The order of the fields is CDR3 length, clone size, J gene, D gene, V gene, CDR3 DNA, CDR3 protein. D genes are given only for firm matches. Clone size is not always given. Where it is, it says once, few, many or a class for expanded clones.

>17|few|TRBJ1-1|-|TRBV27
TGTGCCAGCAGTTTATCGTACCAGGAGGGGTCGACAACTGAAGCTTTCTTT
CASSLSYQEGSTTEAFF
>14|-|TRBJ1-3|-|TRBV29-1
TGCAGCGTTGAAGTTGGGCGCGACGGAAACACCATATATTTT
CSVEVGRDGNTIYF
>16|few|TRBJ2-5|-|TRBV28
TGTGCCAGCAGCCCGGTGCGGGTTCTGTACCAAGAGACCCAGTACTTC
CASSPVRVLYQETQYF
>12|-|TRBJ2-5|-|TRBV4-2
TGTGCCAGCAGCCAATCCGGAGAGACCCAGTACTTC
CASSQSGETQYF
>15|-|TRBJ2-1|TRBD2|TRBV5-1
TGCGCCAGCAGCTTGAATAGCGGGAAGTACAATGAGCAGTTCTTC
CASSLNSGKYNEQFF
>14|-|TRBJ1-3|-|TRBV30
TGTGCCTGGAACCCGGGACACTCTGGAAACACCATATATTTT
CAWNPGHSGNTIYF
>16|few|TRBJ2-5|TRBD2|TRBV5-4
TGTGCCAGCAGCAAGGACCTAGCGGGAGCGGGGGAGACCCAGTACTTC
CASSKDLAGAGETQYF
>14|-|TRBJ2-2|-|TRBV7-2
TGTGCCAGCAGCCTACAGGGTGGAGACGGGGAGCTGTTTTTT
CASSLQGGDGELFF
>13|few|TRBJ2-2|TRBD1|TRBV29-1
TGCAGCGTTGGGCAGGGGGCAGCCGGGGAGCTGTTTTTT
CSVGQGAAGELFF
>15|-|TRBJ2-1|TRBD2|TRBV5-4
TGTGCCAGCAGACGGACTAGCGGGCCCGACAATGAGCAGTTCTTC
CASRRTSGPDNEQFF
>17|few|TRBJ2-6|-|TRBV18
TGTGCCAGCGCCCGTTGGGGGCCGAGCTCTGGGGCCAACGTCCTGACTTTC
CASARWGPSSGANVLTF
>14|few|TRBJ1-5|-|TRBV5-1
TGCGCCAGCAGCCCCGGGGAGGAAGGACAGCCCCAGCATTTT
CASSPGEEGQPQHF
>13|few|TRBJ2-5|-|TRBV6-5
TGTGCCAGCAGTCGACAGGCGGAAGAGACCCAGTACTTC
CASSRQAEETQYF
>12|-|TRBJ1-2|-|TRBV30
TGTGCCTGGAAGCCCGGTCGCGGTGGCTACACCTTC
CAWKPGRGGYTF
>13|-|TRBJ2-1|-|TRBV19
TGTGCCAGTAGGGCCGGGAGCTACAATGAGCAGTTCTTC
CASRAGSYNEQFF
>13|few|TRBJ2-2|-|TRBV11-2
TGTGCCAGCAGATCCACGAACACCGGGGAGCTGTTTTTT
CASRSTNTGELFF
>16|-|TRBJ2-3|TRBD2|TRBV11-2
TGTGCCAGCAGCCCCACTGGGACTAGCGGGACGGATACGCAGTATTTT
CASSPTGTSGTDTQYF
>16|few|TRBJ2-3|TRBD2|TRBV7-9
TGTGCCAGCAGCTCTTGGACTAGCGGGAGATCAGATACGCAGTATTTT
CASSSWTSGRSDTQYF
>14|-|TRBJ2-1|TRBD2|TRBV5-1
TGCGCCAGCAGCTTGCAGACTAGCAGCAATGAGCAGTTCTTC
CASSLQTSSNEQFF
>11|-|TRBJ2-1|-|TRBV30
TGTGCCTGGAGTGTCTATAATGAGCAGTTCTTC
CAWSVYNEQFF